This T cell receptor beta chain emerged from a study of CD8 T cells in ankylosing spondylitis. Study-level findings and limits: Significantly higher representation of disease-linked clones was reported for matched ankylosing spondylitis synovial fluid. Disease-linked clones displayed a CD8+ phenotype and appeared relatively rarely in peripheral blood. Certain motif variants had earlier been reported in reactive arthritis synovial fluid and blood.

Preparation of TCR beta libraries was done by quantitative 5'-RACE with molecular barcodes. Each CDR3 protein gets one entry after TCRdb re-called the 5' RACE reads with MiXCR. The table lists 350,000 or so distinct CDR3 sequences, 11% of them singletons. This clonotype was counted only a few times. Its specificity is unknown. The germline gives CDR1 SGHDT, CDR2 YYEEEE. V was pared by 4 bases and J by 6 bases, with 7 bases of the junction left unmatched. The CDR3 length is 15 residues. This chain links TRBV5-6 with TRBJ1-1; TRBD1 matches at 12 bases. The sequence came from a female donor with ankylosing spondylitis or in good health (not recorded which). Sequences were obtained from blood, either unsorted or a sorted T cell fraction (not recorded which). CDR3 in amino acids: CASSIRDRGQAEAFF. As DNA, the CDR3 is TGTGCCAGCAGCATCCGGGACAGGGGGCAGGCTGAAGCTTTCTTT.